These T cell receptor beta chains were read from a single sample in a study of STAT5B mutations in CD4+ large granular lymphocyte leukemia. Clones were sequenced by immunoSEQ multiplex PCR, and TCRdb holds only the in-frame ones, with some missing. Of 30,000 to 40,000 clones in the sample, around 72% were seen once. The sequenced sample consisted of CD4+ T cells from blood buffy coats. The receptor source for this set is a human donor in good health. Each CDR3 is given with its conserved first and last residue. D genes are given only for firm matches. Not all rows give a size; the values are once, few, many and, for expanded clones, a class.

j_call: TRBJ2-1
v_call: TRBV5-1
d_call: TRBD1
clone_size: .
cdr3_length: 15
cdr3_nt: TGCGCCAGCAGGTCGGGACAGGGGCATTACAATGAGCAGTTCTTC
cdr3_aa: CASRSGQGHYNEQFF

j_call: TRBJ2-7
v_call: TRBV4-1
d_call: TRBD2
clone_size: .
cdr3_length: 16
cdr3_nt: TGCGCCAGCAGCCTTGGGACTAGCGGGGCCTTCTACGAGCAGTACTTC
cdr3_aa: CASSLGTSGAFYEQYF

j_call: TRBJ1-1
v_call: TRBV27
d_call: .
clone_size: .
cdr3_length: 13
cdr3_nt: TGTGCCAGCAGTTTAAAGCCGAACACTGAAGCTTTCTTT
cdr3_aa: CASSLKPNTEAFF

j_call: TRBJ2-3
v_call: TRBV5-1
d_call: TRBD2
clone_size: .
cdr3_length: 16
cdr3_nt: TGCGCCAGCAGCAGCGGACTAGCCTCAAATACAGATACGCAGTATTTT
cdr3_aa: CASSSGLASNTDTQYF

j_call: TRBJ2-7
v_call: TRBV27
d_call: .
clone_size: .
cdr3_length: 13
cdr3_nt: TGTGCCAGCAGACAAGGGGGTCCCTACGAGCAGTACTTC
cdr3_aa: CASRQGGPYEQYF

j_call: TRBJ2-3
v_call: TRBV6-5
d_call: TRBD2
clone_size: .
cdr3_length: 14
cdr3_nt: TGTGCCAGCAGCCAGGGACTAGCGAGGGATACGCAGTATTTT
cdr3_aa: CASSQGLARDTQYF

j_call: TRBJ2-1
v_call: TRBV5-1
d_call: TRBD2
clone_size: .
cdr3_length: 16
cdr3_nt: TGCGCCAGCAGCTTACGGGCTCTCGGGGGGGGGAATGAGCAGTTCTTC
cdr3_aa: CASSLRALGGGNEQFF

j_call: TRBJ2-5
v_call: TRBV5-6
d_call: .
clone_size: once
cdr3_length: 16
cdr3_nt: TGTGCCAGCAGTCCGGGGCTAGCTCAAAGGGAGGAGACCCAGTACTTC
cdr3_aa: CASSPGLAQREETQYF

j_call: TRBJ2-5
v_call: TRBV6-5
d_call: .
clone_size: .
cdr3_length: 13
cdr3_nt: TGTGCCAGCAGTTACTCCAGGGTACAGACCCAGTACTTC
cdr3_aa: CASSYSRVQTQYF

j_call: TRBJ2-4
v_call: TRBV1
d_call: .
clone_size: once
cdr3_length: 21
cdr3_nt: TGCACCAGCAGCCAAGATCGGGGGACAGGGGACGTACTAAAAGGCAAAAACATTCAGTACTTC
cdr3_aa: CTSSQDRGTGDVLKGKNIQYF

j_call: TRBJ2-7
v_call: TRBV10-3
d_call: .
clone_size: .
cdr3_length: 13
cdr3_nt: TGTGCCATCAGTGGGGTCAGCTCCTACGAGCAGTACTTC
cdr3_aa: CAISGVSSYEQYF

j_call: TRBJ1-6
v_call: TRBV10-3
d_call: .
clone_size: few
cdr3_length: 14
cdr3_nt: TGTGCCATCAGTTTAGAGGCCTATAATTCACCCCTCCACTTT
cdr3_aa: CAISLEAYNSPLHF

j_call: TRBJ1-4
v_call: TRBV10-3
d_call: .
clone_size: .
cdr3_length: 14
cdr3_nt: TGTGCCATCAGTAAAGACAGAGATGATGAAAAACTGTTTTTT
cdr3_aa: CAISKDRDDEKLFF

j_call: TRBJ2-3
v_call: TRBV2
d_call: TRBD2
clone_size: once
cdr3_length: 17
cdr3_nt: TGTGCCAGCAGAGGCCTAAAGGCGGGGGGGTACACAGATACGCAGTATTTT
cdr3_aa: CASRGLKAGGYTDTQYF

j_call: TRBJ1-1
v_call: TRBV15
d_call: TRBD1
clone_size: .
cdr3_length: 17
cdr3_nt: TGTGCCACCAGCAGAGGGGGGACAGGGCTGTTAAGCACTGAAGCTTTCTTT
cdr3_aa: CATSRGGTGLLSTEAFF

j_call: TRBJ2-1
v_call: TRBV7-2
d_call: TRBD1
clone_size: .
cdr3_length: 16
cdr3_nt: TGTGCCAGCAGCGTTAACCTGGGACAGGGCTACAATGAGCAGTTCTTC
cdr3_aa: CASSVNLGQGYNEQFF

j_call: TRBJ1-5
v_call: TRBV2
d_call: TRBD1
clone_size: .
cdr3_length: 16
cdr3_nt: TGTGCCAGCAGCCCTTCTTCAGGGGGCTTCAATCAGCCCCAGCATTTT
cdr3_aa: CASSPSSGGFNQPQHF

j_call: TRBJ2-5
v_call: TRBV29-1
d_call: .
clone_size: once
cdr3_length: 15
cdr3_nt: TGCAGCGTTGAACTCCTGGAAGTGATCCAAGAGACCCAGTACTTC
cdr3_aa: CSVELLEVIQETQYF

j_call: TRBJ1-1
v_call: TRBV7-9
d_call: TRBD1
clone_size: .
cdr3_length: 15
cdr3_nt: TGTGCCAGCAGCTTAGGGGACAGGGTGGGGACTGAAGCTTTCTTT
cdr3_aa: CASSLGDRVGTEAFF

j_call: TRBJ2-5
v_call: TRBV9
d_call: TRBD1
clone_size: .
cdr3_length: 15
cdr3_nt: TGTGCCAGCAGCCCTCAACAGGGGTGGCAAGAGACCCAGTACTTC
cdr3_aa: CASSPQQGWQETQYF

j_call: TRBJ1-6
v_call: TRBV7-9
d_call: TRBD1
clone_size: .
cdr3_length: 15
cdr3_nt: TGTGCCAGCAGCTGGACAGGGGCGTATAATTCACCCCTCCACTTT
cdr3_aa: CASSWTGAYNSPLHF

j_call: TRBJ2-5
v_call: TRBV5-1
d_call: .
clone_size: once
cdr3_length: 15
cdr3_nt: TGCGCCAGCAGCTTGGTAGGGGGGGAACAAGAGACCCAGTACTTC
cdr3_aa: CASSLVGGEQETQYF

j_call: TRBJ2-2
v_call: TRBV7-9
d_call: .
clone_size: few
cdr3_length: 15
cdr3_nt: TGTGCCAGCAGCTTAGTTTCGGGTGTCGCCGGGGAGCTGTTTTTT
cdr3_aa: CASSLVSGVAGELFF

j_call: TRBJ2-7
v_call: TRBV7-2
d_call: .
clone_size: .
cdr3_length: 15
cdr3_nt: TGTGCCAGCAGCTTTTCGGGAGTAGGCTCCTACGAGCAGTACTTC
cdr3_aa: CASSFSGVGSYEQYF

j_call: TRBJ1-2
v_call: TRBV4-3
d_call: TRBD1
clone_size: .
cdr3_length: 15
cdr3_nt: TGCGCCAGCAGCCAGGCTCCAGGGGGTGACTATGGCTACACCTTC
cdr3_aa: CASSQAPGGDYGYTF

j_call: TRBJ1-1
v_call: TRBV7-8
d_call: TRBD1
clone_size: .
cdr3_length: 14
cdr3_nt: TGTGCCAGCAGCGGCCCGAGACAGGGGGCGATAGCTTTCTTT
cdr3_aa: CASSGPRQGAIAFF

j_call: TRBJ1-4
v_call: TRBV30
d_call: TRBD1
clone_size: .
cdr3_length: 14
cdr3_nt: TGTGCCTGGGGGGCACAGGGGGGAAATGAAAAACTGTTTTTT
cdr3_aa: CAWGAQGGNEKLFF

j_call: TRBJ2-7
v_call: TRBV5-1
d_call: TRBD2
clone_size: .
cdr3_length: 15
cdr3_nt: TGCGCCAGCAGCTTGGGCGGGACTAGCGTCTACGAGCAGTACTTC
cdr3_aa: CASSLGGTSVYEQYF

j_call: TRBJ2-2
v_call: TRBV27
d_call: .
clone_size: .
cdr3_length: 15
cdr3_nt: TGTGCCAGCAGTTTTCGCGTGGAGTTCGACGGGGAGCTGTTTTTT
cdr3_aa: CASSFRVEFDGELFF

j_call: TRBJ1-5
v_call: TRBV7-8
d_call: TRBD1
clone_size: .
cdr3_length: 17
cdr3_nt: TGTGCCAGCAGCAAGAAAGGGACAGGACGGGGCAATCAGCCCCAGCATTTT
cdr3_aa: CASSKKGTGRGNQPQHF

j_call: TRBJ2-5
v_call: TRBV18
d_call: .
clone_size: .
cdr3_length: 15
cdr3_nt: TGTGCCAGCTCACCACCCGACGGGGTTCGGGAGACCCAGTACTTC
cdr3_aa: CASSPPDGVRETQYF

j_call: TRBJ2-3
v_call: TRBV7-9
d_call: TRBD2
clone_size: .
cdr3_length: 17
cdr3_nt: TGTGCCAGCAGCCGAAGGGGGGGACTAGCCCTTACAGATACGCAGTATTTT
cdr3_aa: CASSRRGGLALTDTQYF

j_call: TRBJ2-1
v_call: TRBV6-5
d_call: .
clone_size: .
cdr3_length: 16
cdr3_nt: TGTGCCAGCAGTTACTCGCCACTGGACGGCTACAATGAGCAGTTCTTC
cdr3_aa: CASSYSPLDGYNEQFF

j_call: TRBJ2-7
v_call: TRBV19
d_call: .
clone_size: .
cdr3_length: 12
cdr3_nt: TGTGCCAGTAGTGCCCGGGACACCTCGCTGTACTTC
cdr3_aa: CASSARDTSLYF

j_call: TRBJ2-7
v_call: TRBV19
d_call: .
clone_size: .
cdr3_length: 13
cdr3_nt: TGTGCCAGTAGCACCCGGGTCTCCTACGAGCAGTACTTC
cdr3_aa: CASSTRVSYEQYF

j_call: TRBJ2-7
v_call: TRBV7-6
d_call: TRBD2
clone_size: .
cdr3_length: 15
cdr3_nt: TGTGCCAGCAGCCCTAGCGGGAGGGCCTCGTACGAGCAGTACTTC
cdr3_aa: CASSPSGRASYEQYF

j_call: TRBJ2-5
v_call: TRBV27
d_call: TRBD1
clone_size: .
cdr3_length: 16
cdr3_nt: TGTGCCAGCAGTTTATGGGGGACAGGCGATCAAGAGACCCAGTACTTC
cdr3_aa: CASSLWGTGDQETQYF

j_call: TRBJ2-2
v_call: TRBV28
d_call: .
clone_size: once
cdr3_length: 20
cdr3_nt: TGTGCCAGCAGTTTAGGTTCTCCCTGGACAACAATCCTCTCCACCGGGGAGCTGTTTTTT
cdr3_aa: CASSLGSPWTTILSTGELFF

j_call: TRBJ2-5
v_call: TRBV7-9
d_call: TRBD2
clone_size: .
cdr3_length: 14
cdr3_nt: TGTGCCAGCAGCCCACGCGGGGGGAGACAGACCCAGTACTTC
cdr3_aa: CASSPRGGRQTQYF

j_call: TRBJ2-5
v_call: TRBV29-1
d_call: .
clone_size: once
cdr3_length: 14
cdr3_nt: TGCAGCGTGTTTGGAACGGGGTTCCAAGAGACCCAGTACTTC
cdr3_aa: CSVFGTGFQETQYF

j_call: TRBJ2-7
v_call: TRBV5-1
d_call: TRBD1
clone_size: .
cdr3_length: 15
cdr3_nt: TGCGCCAGCAGCTTGGAGGACAGGGGGCGAGACGAGCAGTACTTC
cdr3_aa: CASSLEDRGRDEQYF

j_call: TRBJ1-2
v_call: TRBV18
d_call: .
clone_size: .
cdr3_length: 14
cdr3_nt: TGTGCCAGCTCACCAACCACTGCGGACGCTGGCTACACCTTC
cdr3_aa: CASSPTTADAGYTF

j_call: TRBJ2-7
v_call: TRBV11-2
d_call: TRBD2
clone_size: .
cdr3_length: 14
cdr3_nt: TGTGCCAGCAGCTCGGGGGGGATGCAATACGAGCAGTACTTC
cdr3_aa: CASSSGGMQYEQYF

j_call: TRBJ2-3
v_call: TRBV29-1
d_call: .
clone_size: .
cdr3_length: 14
cdr3_nt: TGCAGCGTTGATTCTCATACTAGCACAGATACGCAGTATTTT
cdr3_aa: CSVDSHTSTDTQYF

j_call: TRBJ1-1
v_call: TRBV19
d_call: .
clone_size: .
cdr3_length: 14
cdr3_nt: TGTGCCAGTGACCTCGGGGTTTGGAACACTGAAGCTTTCTTT
cdr3_aa: CASDLGVWNTEAFF

j_call: TRBJ1-6
v_call: TRBV19
d_call: .
clone_size: .
cdr3_length: 12
cdr3_nt: TGTGCCAGTAGTACCCTCTATTCACCCCTCCACTTT
cdr3_aa: CASSTLYSPLHF

j_call: TRBJ2-5
v_call: TRBV7-9
d_call: TRBD2
clone_size: .
cdr3_length: 16
cdr3_nt: TGTGCCAGCAGCGCGGGGACTAGCGGGGTGCAAGAGACCCAGTACTTC
cdr3_aa: CASSAGTSGVQETQYF

j_call: TRBJ2-3
v_call: TRBV11-2
d_call: .
clone_size: .
cdr3_length: 16
cdr3_nt: TGTGCCAGCGGGGGAATTTCCGGGACTCACACAGATACGCAGTATTTT
cdr3_aa: CASGGISGTHTDTQYF

j_call: TRBJ2-3
v_call: TRBV6-6
d_call: .
clone_size: .
cdr3_length: 16
cdr3_nt: TGTGCCAGCTCGATAGGGGCTACACAGGGTCCAGATACGCAGTATTTT
cdr3_aa: CASSIGATQGPDTQYF

j_call: TRBJ2-7
v_call: TRBV27
d_call: .
clone_size: .
cdr3_length: 14
cdr3_nt: TGTGCCAGCAGTTTACGGCTGAGGCTCTACGAGCAGTACTTC
cdr3_aa: CASSLRLRLYEQYF

j_call: TRBJ2-7
v_call: TRBV6-1
d_call: .
clone_size: .
cdr3_length: 13
cdr3_nt: TGTGCCAGCAGTAGGGCAGGCAACTACGAGCAGTACTTC
cdr3_aa: CASSRAGNYEQYF

j_call: TRBJ2-7
v_call: TRBV19
d_call: TRBD2
clone_size: .
cdr3_length: 14
cdr3_nt: TGTGCCAGTAGTAGGAGCGGGAGGGTCCACGAGCAGTACTTC
cdr3_aa: CASSRSGRVHEQYF

j_call: TRBJ2-5
v_call: TRBV18
d_call: .
clone_size: once
cdr3_length: 17
cdr3_nt: TGTGCCAGCTCACCACAGGAGGGTCGGGGAAGTCAAGAGACCCAGTACTTC
cdr3_aa: CASSPQEGRGSQETQYF

j_call: TRBJ2-4
v_call: TRBV7-2
d_call: .
clone_size: once
cdr3_length: 14
cdr3_nt: TGTGCCAGCAGCTTAGGGGCGGACCTAAACATTCAGTACTTC
cdr3_aa: CASSLGADLNIQYF

j_call: TRBJ2-5
v_call: TRBV7-2
d_call: TRBD2
clone_size: .
cdr3_length: 16
cdr3_nt: TGTGCCAGCAGCCCGGGGGGTACTAGAAGCTGGGAGACCCAGTACTTC
cdr3_aa: CASSPGGTRSWETQYF